Shown below are 23 T cell receptor beta chains from a single sample sequenced in a study of blood T cell repertoires in COVID-19. This table comes from immunoSEQ multiplex PCR, and its TCRdb copy is limited to in-frame clones, with some not included. The sample yields 150,000 to 200,000 clones, 86% seen once. The specimen was peripheral blood. The receptors shown here come from a man aged 18 to 35 with acute or convalescent COVID-19.

The CDR3 region has the DNA TGCGCCAGCAGCCACCCAGCGGGGGGGCAAGAGACCCAGTACTTC. Residues: CASSHPAGGQETQYF. The chain links TRBV4-1 to TRBJ2-5, with TRBD2 matching 10 bases. V lost 3 bases, J lost 2 bases, and 3 bases stayed unmatched. Per germline, CDR1 MGHRA and CDR2 YSYEKL. This CDR3 has 15 residues.

This clone was counted between two and nine times. The V and J genes are TRBV14 and TRBJ1-2, with D unclear. CDR1 and CDR2 (germline): SGHDN, FVKESK. Between the trimmed V and J ends, which lost 0 bases and 4 bases, there was a span of 12 bases. The length of the CDR3 is 15 residues. This CDR3 reads CASSQDMRQFYGYTF. As DNA, the CDR3 is TGTGCCAGCAGCCAAGATATGCGCCAATTCTATGGCTACACCTTC.

J is TRBJ1-5 and V is TRBV7-9; TRBD1 aligns across 11 bases. This CDR3 has 15 residues. The germline CDR1 and CDR2 sequences are SEHNR and FQNEAQ (reference sequence). With V trimmed by 5 bases and J by 4 bases, 4 bases remained unmatched. The CDR3 sequence: CASSLGTGGNQPQHF. For the CDR3, the DNA is TGTGCCAGCAGCCTCGGGACAGGGGGGAATCAGCCCCAGCATTTT.

CDR3 sequence (DNA): TGCAGCGTAGCTGGGAGCGGGGGGGCCTACGAGCAGTACTTC. Translation: CSVAGSGGAYEQYF. The chain is built from TRBV29-1 and TRBJ2-7; 10 nucleotides line up with TRBD2. This CDR3 comprises 14 residues. CDR1 and CDR2 (germline): SQVTM, ANQGSEA. Trimming at V came to 6 bases and at J to 2 bases, leaving 7 bases not matched to a gene.

The chain has TRBV7-9 and TRBJ2-7, with D possibly TRBD2 on 5 matching bases. Trimming took 5 bases from V and 8 from J, leaving 16 bases between them. Germline CDR1 and CDR2: SEHNR and FQNEAQ (reference sequence). This CDR3 has 13 amino acids. This chain's CDR3 is CASSQETGNKQYF. The CDR3 coding sequence is TGTGCCAGCAGCCAAGAGACGGGGAACAAGCAGTACTTC.

The chain combines TRBV6-1 with TRBJ2-1; TRBD2 agrees at 9 bases. Germline trimming cut 4 bases from V and 7 bases from J; bases unmatched to any gene: 8. CDR1 and CDR2 from the germline V gene are MNHNS and SASEGT. This CDR3 contains 15 residues. The CDR3 DNA reads TGTGCCAGCAGTGCAGCGGGGGGTCTGATTAATGAGCAGTTCTTC. Protein: CASSAAGGLINEQFF.

V gene TRBV28 combines with J gene TRBJ2-1; 8 bases agree with TRBD2. Germline CDR1 and CDR2: MDHEN and SYDVKM. Unmatched junction bases numbered 13, after V lost 7 bases and J lost 2 bases. This CDR3 has 17 amino acids. The CDR3 sequence is CASIPRSRGGPYNEQFF. CDR3 DNA: TGTGCCAGCATCCCCCGATCCCGGGGGGGTCCCTACAATGAGCAGTTCTTC.

This clone was seen only once. This sequence joins TRBV19 and TRBJ2-4; the D is unclear. The CDR3 has 17 amino acids. Germline V gene data show CDR1 as LNHDA and CDR2 as SQIVND (reference sequence). Trimming left V 6 bases short and J 0 bases short, with 18 bases between. This chain's CDR3 is CASSSYSPPLAKNIQYF. CDR3 nucleotides: TGTGCCAGTAGCTCATACTCCCCACCACTAGCCAAAAACATTCAGTACTTC.

The chain carries TRBV12-3 or TRBV12-4 and TRBJ1-1; weak D call: TRBD1 (5 bases). The V and J ends lost 7 bases and 0 bases respectively, with 9 bases between them. The CDR3 contains 13 residues. CDR3 in amino acids: CASKDTMNTEAFF. The CDR3 DNA follows: TGTGCCAGCAAGGACACCATGAACACTGAAGCTTTCTTT.

This rearrangement joins TRBV5-4 to TRBJ2-1; 14 nucleotides agree with TRBD2. This CDR3 is built from 15 residues. V lost 4 bases, J lost 7 bases, and 4 bases stayed unmatched. Germline V CDR1 and CDR2: SGHNT, YYREEE (reference sequence). The CDR3 nucleotides read TGTGCCAGCAGCCCGACTAGCGGGGGGGCAAATGAGCAGTTCTTC. Translated, it gives CASSPTSGGANEQFF.

The V and J genes are TRBV7-9 and TRBJ2-3; 12 positions agree with TRBD2. From germline, CDR1 is SEHNR and CDR2 FQNEAQ (reference sequence). V lost 5 bases, J lost 2 bases, and 5 bases stayed unmatched. This CDR3 has 16 amino acids. Here the CDR3 DNA reads TGTGCCAGCAGCAAAGGACTAGCGGGGCACACAGATACGCAGTATTTT. This translates into CASSKGLAGHTDTQYF.

The chain's CDR3 is CASSQGGAGYNEQFF. CDR3 DNA: TGCGCCAGCAGCCAAGGAGGGGCGGGGTACAATGAGCAGTTCTTC. The V gene is TRBV4-1, the J gene TRBJ2-1, with D maybe TRBD2 (6 bases). Germline loops: CDR1 MGHRA, CDR2 YSYEKL. The ends were cut back, 1 base at V and 4 bases at J, with 11 bases in the middle. CDR3 size: 15 residues.

The J gene is TRBJ1-2, the V gene TRBV10-2; 10 nucleotides align to TRBD1. This CDR3 is 14 amino acids long. J lost 6 bases, V lost 2 bases, and 3 bases had no gene match. In germline, CDR1 is WSHSY, CDR2 SAAADI. In DNA form, the CDR3 reads TGCGCCAGCAGTGAGGACAGGGGGCTTGATGGCTACACCTTC. Protein product: CASSEDRGLDGYTF.

CDR3 amino acids: CASSTGQGNYGYTF. CDR3 DNA sequence: TGTGCCAGCAGCACTGGACAGGGCAACTATGGCTACACCTTC. The V gene is TRBV5-4, the J gene TRBJ1-2, with TRBD1 matching over 8 bases. The CDR3 length is 14 residues. V gave up 4 bases and J gave up 2 bases; unmatched junction bases: 4. The germline gives CDR1 SGHNT, CDR2 YYREEE (reference sequence).

This chain connects TRBV9 to TRBJ2-5; D is unclear. Germline V gene lookup returns CDR1 SGDLS and CDR2 YYNGEE. This CDR3 spans 13 amino acids. Trimming cost V 4 bases and J 0 bases, with 7 bases left between them. This chain's CDR3 is CASSPHHQETQYF. Here the CDR3 DNA reads TGTGCCAGCAGCCCACACCACCAAGAGACCCAGTACTTC.

This sequence joins TRBV10-2 and TRBJ2-7; D may be TRBD1 (6 bases). This CDR3 is built from 12 residues. V was pared by 10 bases and J by 1 base, with 11 bases between. Germline assignment: CDR1 WSHSY and CDR2 SAAADI. CDR3 nucleotide sequence: TGCGCCACCACACAGGGTTCCTACGAGCAGTACTTC. Translating it yields CATTQGSYEQYF.

The chain uses TRBV5-4 and TRBJ1-3; 8 bases are a match to TRBD1. The junction had 3 bases not matched to a gene; V was cut back by 6 bases and J by 4 bases. Germline V lookup: CDR1 SGHNT, CDR2 YYREEE (reference sequence). This CDR3 has 13 residues. The CDR3 sequence is CASMTGEGNTIYF. CDR3 DNA: TGTGCCAGCATGACAGGGGAAGGAAACACCATATATTTT.

The V and J genes are TRBV5-5 and TRBJ1-5; possibly TRBD1 for D (5 bases). Germline V gene sequence: CDR1 SGHKS, CDR2 YYEKEE (reference sequence). The CDR3 contains 18 residues. The ends were cut back, 3 bases at V and 0 bases at J, with 19 bases in the middle. The CDR3 region has the DNA TGTGCCAGCAGCTATCTAGTACAGCGGGGCTATAGCAATCAGCCCCAGCATTTT. It encodes CASSYLVQRGYSNQPQHF.

V gene TRBV19 combines with J gene TRBJ1-2; D not certain. The length of the CDR3 is 15 residues. Trimming took 0 bases from V and 7 from J, leaving 15 bases between them. Per germline, CDR1 LNHDA and CDR2 SQIVND (reference sequence). The CDR3 protein is CASSIDGWGESGYTF. CDR3 DNA sequence: TGTGCCAGTAGTATAGATGGGTGGGGAGAGTCTGGCTACACCTTC.

This clone was found once. V usage is TRBV12-3 or TRBV12-4 and J usage is TRBJ1-2; D not resolved. V was trimmed by 5 bases and J by 4 bases, leaving 8 bases between them. CDR3 size: 12 residues. CDR3 protein: CASSVSVYGYTF. CDR3 DNA: TGTGCCAGCAGTGTGTCGGTCTATGGCTACACCTTC.

The chain recombines TRBV6-2 or TRBV6-3 with TRBJ2-3; TRBD2 matches at 10 bases. This CDR3 comprises 17 residues. Looked up from germline, CDR1 is MNHEY and CDR2 is SVGEGT. J lost 2 bases, V lost 5 bases, and 10 bases had no gene match. The CDR3 DNA is TGTGCCAGCAGTCCGAATGGTAGCGGGGGGCCCACAGATACGCAGTATTTT. Its protein is CASSPNGSGGPTDTQYF.

The table lists this clone with a few counts. V and J are TRBV7-9 and TRBJ2-5, with 9 bases matching TRBD1. Germline V gives CDR1 SEHNR, CDR2 FQNEAQ (reference sequence). The V and J ends lost 8 bases and 4 bases, in that order; junction bases with no gene match: 14. The CDR3 spans 16 residues. The CDR3 sequence is CASFWLGTGSTETQYF. In DNA, the CDR3 is TGTGCCAGCTTCTGGTTAGGGACAGGGTCCACAGAGACCCAGTACTTC.

V and J are TRBV2 and TRBJ1-2; tentative D call: TRBD1 (6 bases). Between the trimmed V and J ends, which lost 6 bases and 3 bases, there was a span of 11 bases. Germline V gene sequence: CDR1 SNHLY, CDR2 FYNNEI. The CDR3 is 13 amino acids. The CDR3: CASRDGQHYGYTF. The CDR3 nucleotides are TGTGCCAGCAGGGACGGACAGCACTATGGCTACACCTTC. The whole variable domain, filled in from reference TRBV2 and TRBJ1-2, reads EPEVTQTPSHQVTQMGQEVILRCVPISNHLYFYWYRQILGQKVEFLVSFYNNEISEKSEIFDDQFSVERPDGSNFTLKIRSTKLEDSAMYFCASRDGQHYGYTFGSGTRLTVV.